These T cell receptor beta chains were read from a single sample in a study of cytomegalovirus exposure and HLA in healthy donors. The table came from immunoSEQ multiplex PCR; TCRdb's copy has only in-frame clones and leaves some out. This table holds 150,000 to 200,000 clones, roughly 84% found once. The source material was PBMCs. These receptors were taken from a man in his late teens or twenties in good health and CMV-seropositive. CDR3s include the opening cysteine and the closing phenylalanine or tryptophan. D genes are given only for firm matches. The listing skips clone size in some rows; elsewhere it reads once, few, many or a size class.

TRBV6-5,TRBJ1-2,-,13,TRBD1,CASAYQGVGGYTF,TGTGCCAGCGCCTACCAGGGGGTGGGGGGCTACACCTTC
TRBV18,TRBJ1-3,-,15,-,CASSPGQSSGNTIYF,TGTGCCAGCTCACCCGGACAGAGCTCTGGAAACACCATATATTTT
TRBV29-1,TRBJ1-2,-,14,TRBD1,CSVDGGDRDYGYTF,TGCAGCGTTGATGGTGGGGACAGGGACTATGGCTACACCTTC
TRBV13,TRBJ2-7,-,15,TRBD2,CASRAGTSGSYEQYF,TGTGCCAGCAGGGCCGGGACTAGCGGTTCCTACGAGCAGTACTTC
TRBV5-1,TRBJ2-5,-,17,-,CASSWRDGPRNQETQYF,TGCGCCAGCAGCTGGAGGGACGGTCCGCGGAATCAAGAGACCCAGTACTTC
TRBV7-9,TRBJ1-1,-,11,-,CATGRNTEAFF,TGTGCCACAGGCCGGAACACTGAAGCTTTCTTT
TRBV9,TRBJ1-6,-,13,-,CANPWPRVKSKDF,TGTGCCAACCCGTGGCCCCGTGTGAAGTCGAAAGACTTT
TRBV4-2,TRBJ2-5,-,14,TRBD2,CASSQPSGEETQYF,TGTGCCAGCAGCCAACCTAGCGGTGAAGAGACCCAGTACTTC
TRBV7-8,TRBJ2-5,-,15,TRBD2,CASSPLAGSRETQYF,TGTGCCAGCAGCCCGCTAGCGGGGTCAAGGGAGACCCAGTACTTC
TRBV5-6,TRBJ2-7,-,13,-,CASSLTLSYEQYF,TGTGCCAGCAGCCTGACTCTCTCCTACGAGCAGTACTTC
TRBV7-9,TRBJ1-1,-,15,-,CASSLAATMNTEAFF,TGTGCCAGCAGCTTAGCCGCGACAATGAACACTGAAGCTTTCTTT
TRBV5-4,TRBJ2-5,once,15,TRBD2,CASSITGTTEETQYF,TGTGCCAGCAGCATAACCGGGACTACCGAAGAGACCCAGTACTTC
TRBV7-2,TRBJ1-2,-,15,TRBD1,CASSLETGGNYGYTF,TGTGCCAGCAGCTTAGAAACAGGGGGCAACTATGGCTACACCTTC
TRBV7-9,TRBJ2-5,-,16,-,CASSLGFASPQETQYF,TGTGCCAGCAGCTTAGGTTTCGCTAGCCCTCAAGAGACCCAGTACTTC
TRBV27,TRBJ2-3,-,15,TRBD2,CASSSSGASTDTQYF,TGTGCCAGCAGTTCGAGCGGGGCTAGCACAGATACGCAGTATTTT
TRBV4-3,TRBJ2-3,-,14,-,CASSLFTSTDTQYF,TGCGCCAGCAGCCTCTTTACTAGCACAGATACGCAGTATTTT
TRBV7-6,TRBJ2-6,-,18,TRBD2,CASSGAGLMSSGANVLTF,TGTGCCAGCAGCGGAGCGGGACTGATGAGCTCTGGGGCCAACGTCCTGACTTTC
TRBV19,TRBJ2-5,-,13,-,CASSIVAQETQYF,TGTGCCAGTAGTATTGTAGCTCAAGAGACCCAGTACTTC
TRBV19,TRBJ1-1,-,14,TRBD1,CASRPSGGGTEAFF,TGTGCCAGCAGACCCTCAGGGGGCGGCACTGAAGCTTTCTTT
TRBV11-3,TRBJ2-1,once,16,TRBD2,CASSLTSGGAVNEQFF,TGTGCCAGCAGCCTAACAAGCGGGGGGGCCGTCAATGAGCAGTTCTTC
TRBV6-5,TRBJ2-7,-,13,TRBD1,CASRLKGQNEQYF,TGTGCCAGCAGACTAAAGGGACAGAACGAGCAGTACTTC
TRBV30,TRBJ2-6,-,18,TRBD1,CAWSPPSPGGDGANGLTF,TGTGCCTGGAGTCCCCCCTCACCAGGGGGCGACGGGGCCAACGGCCTGACTTTC
TRBV6-5,TRBJ1-1,-,16,-,CASSYGQARLGTEAFF,TGTGCCAGCAGTTACGGACAAGCCCGCCTGGGGACTGAAGCTTTCTTT
TRBV7-8,TRBJ2-7,-,15,-,CASSSSDFSSYEQYF,TGTGCCAGCAGCTCATCGGACTTCAGCTCCTACGAGCAGTACTTC
TRBV7-6,TRBJ1-5,-,17,TRBD1,CAGAPLTGSALNQPQHF,TGTGCCGGCGCTCCATTGACAGGGTCGGCCCTCAATCAGCCCCAGCATTTT
TRBV5-1,TRBJ1-2,-,16,TRBD1,CASSLAGGSANYGYTF,TGCGCCAGCAGCTTGGCAGGGGGGTCAGCTAACTATGGCTACACCTTC
TRBV7-7,TRBJ2-2,once,14,TRBD1,CASSEGTGAGELFF,TGTGCCAGCAGCGAAGGGACAGGGGCCGGGGAGCTGTTTTTT
TRBV7-8,TRBJ1-5,-,15,-,CASSSTREINQPQHF,TGTGCCAGCAGCTCCACCAGGGAAATCAATCAGCCCCAGCATTTT
TRBV5-5,TRBJ1-6,-,16,TRBD1,CASSLDQGAYNSPLHF,TGTGCCAGCAGCCTTGATCAGGGGGCTTATAATTCACCCCTCCACTTT
TRBV5-5,TRBJ1-1,-,15,-,CASSERGGSNPEAFF,TGTGCCAGCAGCGAGAGGGGGGGAAGTAACCCTGAAGCTTTCTTT
TRBV30,TRBJ1-5,-,15,TRBD1,CAWSLGTGGNQPQHF,TGTGCCTGGAGTCTAGGGACAGGGGGCAATCAGCCCCAGCATTTT
TRBV5-1,TRBJ2-1,-,13,-,CASSLGLYNEQFF,TGCGCCAGCAGCTTGGGACTCTACAATGAGCAGTTCTTC
TRBV30,TRBJ1-5,-,14,-,CAWGPDGSNQPQHF,TGTGCCTGGGGGCCGGATGGGAGCAATCAGCCCCAGCATTTT
TRBV6-5,TRBJ1-4,-,14,-,CASRADITNEKLFF,TGTGCCAGCAGGGCGGACATAACTAATGAAAAACTGTTTTTT
TRBV5-1,TRBJ2-5,-,17,TRBD2,CASSLAPRGGGEETQYF,TGCGCCAGCAGCTTGGCCCCTCGCGGGGGAGGAGAAGAGACCCAGTACTTC
TRBV14,TRBJ2-5,-,15,TRBD2,CATSGGWGNQETQYF,TGTGCCACCTCGGGAGGATGGGGTAATCAAGAGACCCAGTACTTC
TRBV5-1,TRBJ2-3,-,14,-,CASRWAGITDTQYF,TGCGCCAGCAGGTGGGCGGGGATCACAGATACGCAGTATTTT
TRBV7-9,TRBJ1-1,-,15,-,CASSQRQTMNTEAFF,TGTGCCAGCAGCCAAAGACAGACCATGAACACTGAAGCTTTCTTT
TRBV6-1,TRBJ2-1,once,15,-,CASSESVFDYNEQFF,TGTGCCAGCAGTGAATCGGTCTTCGACTACAATGAGCAGTTCTTC
TRBV18,TRBJ1-6,few,15,TRBD1,CASSRTGGANSPLHF,TGTGCCAGCTCACGAACAGGGGGCGCAAATTCACCCCTCCACTTT
TRBV6-6,TRBJ2-7,-,11,-,CASSDDRNRAF,TGTGCCAGCAGTGACGACAGGAATAGAGCCTTC
TRBV7-2,TRBJ1-4,few,15,-,CASSTMGRGNEKLFF,TGTGCCAGCAGTACCATGGGGCGCGGTAATGAAAAACTGTTTTTT
TRBV4-3,TRBJ1-2,-,17,-,CASSQALEKGPVYGYTF,TGCGCCAGCAGCCAGGCATTAGAGAAGGGGCCGGTCTATGGCTACACCTTC
TRBV7-2,TRBJ2-7,-,15,TRBD1,CASSSPGQGSYEQYF,TGTGCCAGCAGCTCCCCGGGACAGGGAAGCTACGAGCAGTACTTC
TRBV5-1,TRBJ1-1,-,13,-,CASRRESNTEAFF,TGCGCCAGCAGGAGGGAATCAAACACTGAAGCTTTCTTT
TRBV2,TRBJ2-5,-,14,TRBD1,CASKSTGGEETQYF,TGTGCCAGCAAGTCGACAGGGGGGGAAGAGACCCAGTACTTC
TRBV27,TRBJ1-2,-,15,-,CASSFNPQGGYGYTF,TGTGCCAGCAGTTTCAACCCACAGGGTGGTTATGGCTACACCTTC
TRBV7-2,TRBJ2-5,once,14,-,CASTPLRGVETQYF,TGTGCCAGCACCCCCCTCAGGGGGGTGGAGACCCAGTACTTC
TRBV5-1,TRBJ2-2,once,15,-,CASTQTGLNTGELFF,TGCGCCAGCACCCAGACAGGCCTTAACACCGGGGAGCTGTTTTTT
TRBV7-8,TRBJ1-4,-,17,-,CASSLISRGWANEKLFF,TGTGCCAGCAGCTTAATTTCACGGGGGTGGGCTAATGAAAAACTGTTTTTT
TRBV13,TRBJ1-1,-,14,-,CASSFGQLNTEAFF,TGTGCCAGCAGCTTCGGACAGCTGAACACTGAAGCTTTCTTT
TRBV2,TRBJ1-1,-,13,-,CASSEDTFTEAFF,TGTGCCAGCAGTGAAGACACATTCACTGAAGCTTTCTTT
TRBV5-4,TRBJ2-5,-,14,-,CASSFDPGQETQYF,TGTGCCAGCAGCTTCGATCCAGGGCAAGAGACCCAGTACTTC
TRBV5-4,TRBJ2-5,-,14,-,CASSLVGVQETQYF,TGTGCCAGCAGCTTGGTAGGGGTTCAAGAGACCCAGTACTTC
TRBV6-4,TRBJ2-7,few,14,-,CASSDSNRVTEQYF,TGTGCCAGCAGTGACTCAAACAGGGTGACCGAGCAGTACTTC
TRBV27,TRBJ1-2,-,14,TRBD1,CASSFGQGNSGYTF,TGTGCCAGCAGTTTCGGACAGGGAAATAGTGGCTACACCTTC
TRBV30,TRBJ1-6,-,15,TRBD1,CAWEGDRLRSSPLHF,TGTGCCTGGGAGGGGGACAGGCTCCGAAGTTCACCCCTCCACTTT
TRBV7-2,TRBJ1-2,-,13,-,CASSWNRNYGYTF,TGTGCCAGCAGTTGGAACAGAAACTATGGCTACACCTTC
TRBV27,TRBJ2-7,-,14,-,CASSLSRQGSEQYF,TGTGCCAGCAGTTTATCCCGGCAGGGAAGCGAGCAGTACTTC
TRBV5-1,TRBJ1-5,-,18,TRBD1,CASSITGQGPVGNQPQHF,TGCGCCAGCAGCATAACGGGACAGGGGCCCGTGGGCAATCAGCCCCAGCATTTT